These 20 T cell receptor beta chains were all obtained from the same sample, sequenced in a study of T cell repertoires in cytomegalovirus infection. TCRdb independently ran MiXCR on the reads; one entry per CDR3 protein. This sample has more than 650,000 distinct CDR3 sequences; approximately 34% occur once, and the top ten carry about 2.8%. The sequencing input was PBMCs. These receptors were taken from a human donor in good health (CMV status not recorded). Some clones in this sample may be carry-over from other donors' samples.

There are many counts of this clonotype. V and J are TRBV7-2 and TRBJ1-6, with D possibly matching TRBD1 (6 bases). This CDR3 spans 13 amino acids. Between the trimmed V and J ends, which lost 5 bases and 8 bases, there was a span of 10 bases. Germline lookup yields CDR1 SGHTA and CDR2 FQGNSA. CDR3 sequence (DNA): TGTGCCAGCAGCGGACAGTCTGATTCACCCCTCCACTTT. Its translation is CASSGQSDSPLHF.

This clonotype came up a few times. CDR3 amino acids: CASSFRAVGVDRGKSYEQYF. CDR3 coding DNA: TGTGCCAGCAGTTTTCGTGCGGTGGGGGTGGACAGGGGGAAAAGCTACGAGCAGTACTTC. V and J are TRBV12-3 or TRBV12-4 and TRBJ2-7, with TRBD1 identical over 10 bases. CDR3 length: 20 amino acids. Trimming at V came to 3 bases and at J to 3 bases, leaving 20 bases not matched to a gene.

This clonotype has just a few counts. V gene TRBV2 combines with J gene TRBJ2-7; 7 bases map to TRBD1. V lost 4 bases and J lost 3; bases outside the gene matches: 3. Per germline, CDR1 SNHLY and CDR2 FYNNEI. The CDR3 contains 13 residues. The CDR3 loop is CASSATGDYEQYF. The CDR3 region has the DNA TGTGCCAGCAGTGCAACAGGGGACTACGAGCAGTACTTC.

V usage is TRBV4-1 and J usage is TRBJ2-7; 8 bases match TRBD1. Germline loops: CDR1 MGHRA, CDR2 YSYEKL. The CDR3 length is 15 residues. The V segment lost 4 bases and the J segment 3 bases; nucleotides outside the gene matches: 8. CDR3 loop: CASSPPGQAYYEQYF. The CDR3 bases are TGCGCCAGCAGCCCGCCGGGACAGGCATACTACGAGCAGTACTTC.

This chain joins TRBV6-2 or TRBV6-3 and TRBJ2-7; D assignment may be TRBD1 or TRBD2 (5 bases each). Trimming left V 0 bases short and J 3 bases short, with 18 bases between. Germline V lookup: CDR1 MNHEY, CDR2 SVGEGT. The CDR3 is 17 residues long. CDR3 DNA sequence: TGTGCCAGCAGTTACTCGGGGGAGCAGGGAAGAAACTACGAGCAGTACTTC. It codes for CASSYSGEQGRNYEQYF.

The V gene is TRBV6-1, the J gene TRBJ2-3; 10 nucleotides align to TRBD2. Germline-derived CDR1 and CDR2 are MNHNS and SASEGT. The V gene end was trimmed by 5 bases and the J gene end by 5 bases; junction bases not matched to a gene: 10. This CDR3 spans 16 amino acids. CDR3 region: CASSQKRGGRVDTQYF. CDR3 DNA sequence: TGTGCCAGCAGTCAAAAGCGGGGGGGCCGGGTAGATACGCAGTATTTT.

This chain joins TRBV6-2 or TRBV6-3 and TRBJ1-5, with D possibly TRBD1 on 6 matching bases. The germline CDR1 and CDR2 sequences are MNHEY and SVGEGT. The V gene lost 5 bases and the J gene lost 7 bases, with 21 bases spanning the gap. The CDR3 is 16 amino acids. DNA for the CDR3: TGTGCCAGCAGTCACTACGGACCGGGGGCATGGCAGCCCCAGCATTTT. It codes for CASSHYGPGAWQPQHF.

There are a few counts of this clonotype. This chain connects TRBV7-6 to TRBJ2-2; 13 nucleotides line up with TRBD2. The germline V gene encodes CDR1 SGHVS and CDR2 FNYEAQ. This CDR3 region has 18 residues. Germline trimming cut 3 bases from V and 0 bases from J; bases unmatched to any gene: 4. CDR3 bases: TGTGCCAGCAGCTTTACTAGCGGGAGGGACCCGAACACCGGGGAGCTGTTTTTT. Amino acid sequence: CASSFTSGRDPNTGELFF. Together with reference TRBV7-6 and TRBJ2-2, the CDR3 gives the full variable domain: GAGVSQSPRYKVTKRGQDVALRCDPISGHVSLYWYRQALGQGPEFLTYFNYEAQQDKSGLPNDRFSAERPEGSISTLTIQRTEQRDSAMYRCASSFTSGRDPNTGELFFGEGSRLTVL.

V usage is TRBV12-3 or TRBV12-4 and J usage is TRBJ1-2; no clear D gene. V lost 1 base and J lost 7, with 10 bases in between. The CDR3 runs to 13 residues. CDR3 in DNA: TGTGCCAGCAGTTTAGTGCGGGGTGGTGGCTACACCTTC. Translation: CASSLVRGGGYTF.

The J gene is TRBJ2-3, the V gene TRBV4-1; the D gene is possibly TRBD1 (5 bases). The CDR3 loop spans 14 amino acids. With 3 bases removed from V and 1 base from J, the gap between germline ends came to 8 bases. Germline lookup yields CDR1 MGHRA and CDR2 YSYEKL. The CDR3 nucleotides are TGCGCCAGCAGCCATGAGACAGGCACAGATACGCAGTATTTT. Protein product: CASSHETGTDTQYF.

This sequence joins TRBV12-3 or TRBV12-4 and TRBJ2-1; D is undetermined. This CDR3 has 20 residues. V dropped 6 bases and J dropped 3 bases, with 30 bases sitting between them. The CDR3 bases are TGTGCCAGCAGCAAATTTCCAACCTCCCACCGGGTAGCCTACTACAATGAGCAGTTCTTC. The encoded protein is CASSKFPTSHRVAYYNEQFF.

This clonotype has at least ten counts. J is TRBJ1-1 and V is TRBV30, with 9 bases identical to TRBD1. After removal of 2 bases from V and 6 bases from J, the junction contained 16 bases not matched to a gene. Per germline, CDR1 GTSNPN and CDR2 SVGIG (reference sequence). The CDR3 spans 17 residues. The CDR3 loop reads CAWSILNYGTGIPEAFF. CDR3 in DNA: TGTGCCTGGAGTATTCTAAATTATGGGACAGGGATACCTGAAGCTTTCTTT.

The sample holds many counts of this clonotype. The V call is TRBV7-2, the J call TRBJ2-3, with TRBD2 matching 9 bases. The CDR3 runs to 15 residues. Germline V gives CDR1 SGHTA, CDR2 FQGNSA. Losses at the gene ends were 5 bases for V and 1 base for J; bases not matched to a gene: 4. CDR3 sequence: CASSTRTSGTDTQYF. For the CDR3, the DNA is TGTGCCAGCAGCACCCGGACTAGCGGCACAGATACGCAGTATTTT. The whole variable domain, filled in from reference TRBV7-2 and TRBJ2-3, reads GAGVSQSPSNKVTEKGKDVELRCDPISGHTALYWYRQSLGQGLEFLIYFQGNSAPDKSGLPSDRFSAERTGGSVSTLTIQRTQQEDSAVYLCASSTRTSGTDTQYFGPGTRLTVL.

Ten or more counts support this clonotype. The chain uses TRBV7-3 and TRBJ1-6; D is possibly TRBD1 (5 bases). Germline V gene data show CDR1 as SGHTA and CDR2 as FQGTGA. Trimming cost V 2 bases and J 0 bases, with 5 bases left between them. The CDR3 contains 15 residues. The CDR3 protein is CASSLDSSYNSPLHF. DNA of the CDR3: TGTGCCAGCAGCTTAGACAGCTCCTATAATTCACCCCTCCACTTT.

The V and J genes are TRBV18 and TRBJ1-5, with D tentatively TRBD1 (5 bases). V lost 2 bases, J lost 11 bases, and 16 bases lay in between. The CDR3 loop spans 14 amino acids. Germline V gene sequence: CDR1 KGHSH, CDR2 LQKENI. The CDR3 is CASSPGEGRGAQHF. CDR3 in DNA: TGTGCCAGCTCACCAGGTGAGGGGCGCGGGGCCCAGCATTTT.

As for this clonotype: Lacking the conserved final phenylalanine or tryptophan, this CDR3 likely reflects a read error. The chain links TRBV5-5 to TRBJ2-1, with unresolved D. Trimming removed 5 bases at V and 7 bases at J, with 10 bases between. CDR3 length: 12 residues. CDR1 is SGHKS and CDR2 is YYEKEE in the germline V gene (reference sequence). The CDR3 coding sequence is TGTGCCAGCAGTCCACGTTATAATGAGCAGTTCTCC. It codes for CASSPRYNEQFS.

The V call is TRBV4-1, the J call TRBJ1-5; D call uncertain. The V and J ends lost 0 bases and 0 bases respectively, with 18 bases between them. CDR3 length: 19 residues. Germline assignment: CDR1 MGHRA and CDR2 YSYEKL. CDR3 bases: TGCGCCAGCAGCCAAGAACTCCGGGGTAACCCATCTAGCAATCAGCCCCAGCATTTT. This encodes CASSQELRGNPSSNQPQHF.

Concerning this clonotype itself: The CDR3 does not close with the conserved phenylalanine or tryptophan, likely indicating a read error. The CDR3 nucleotides read TGTGCCAGCAGTAACACAGGGTGGTCTTCGGAGACCCAGTACTTA. Amino acid sequence: CASSNTGWSSETQYL. The chain couples TRBV6-8 to TRBJ2-5, with D perhaps matching TRBD1 (6 bases). CDR1 and CDR2 (germline): MNHGY, SAAAGT. This CDR3 is 15 amino acids long. Between the trimmed V and J ends, which lost 5 bases and 5 bases, there was a span of 18 bases.

The rearrangement links TRBV24-1 to TRBJ2-1, with no clear D. CDR3 length equals 14 residues. Trimming pared 7 bases from V and 8 bases from J, leaving 17 bases between. Germline CDR1 is KGHDR and CDR2 is SFDVKD. The CDR3 DNA sequence: TGTGCCACCAGCGCCAGCAACCCCCCGGATGAGCAGTTCTTC. This sequence encodes CATSASNPPDEQFF.

The chain employs TRBV20-1 and TRBJ1-5; 8 bases line up with TRBD1. The V gene end was trimmed by 0 bases and the J gene end by 2 bases; junction bases not matched to a gene: 9. CDR1 is DFQATT, CDR2 SNEGSKA, per germline (reference sequence). The CDR3 spans 17 residues. This chain's CDR3 is CSARDIQGDLGNQPQHF. In DNA form, the CDR3 reads TGCAGTGCTAGAGATATACAGGGGGATCTAGGCAATCAGCCCCAGCATTTT.